Following are 8 T cell receptor beta chains from one sample sequenced in a study of cytomegalovirus exposure and HLA in healthy donors. Primers: 60 Vbeta forward and 13 Jbeta reverse. The method was immunoSEQ multiplex PCR; TCRdb's version includes in-frame clones alone and lacks a portion of them. This table holds some 150,000 clones, about three fifths found once. The sample comprised PBMCs. All receptors derive from a woman aged 55-70 years in good health and CMV-seropositive.

The chain has TRBV5-1 and TRBJ1-5; the D gene is possibly TRBD1 (5 bases). Germline loops: CDR1 SGHRS, CDR2 YFSETQ. With 2 bases removed from V and 8 bases from J, the gap between germline ends came to 11 bases. The CDR3 is 13 residues long. CDR3 amino acids: CASSFQGTEPQHF. The CDR3 bases are TGCGCCAGCAGCTTTCAGGGAACCGAGCCCCAGCATTTT.

CDR3 sequence reads: CASSIVGGSDTQYF. The CDR3 DNA is TGTGCCAGTAGTATTGTGGGAGGGTCGGATACGCAGTATTTT. The chain uses TRBV19 and TRBJ2-3; 7 nucleotides line up with TRBD2. V trimming: 3 bases; J trimming: 6 bases; junction bases outside the gene matches: 6. CDR1 is LNHDA and CDR2 is SQIVND in the germline V gene (reference sequence). The CDR3 runs to 14 residues.

J is TRBJ2-1 and V is TRBV27; 9 positions match TRBD2. The CDR3 length is 18 residues. Germline values: CDR1 MNHEY, CDR2 SMNVEV (reference sequence). V dropped 8 bases and J dropped 3; count of bases not matched to a gene: 17. The CDR3 DNA reads as TGTGCCAGCGACCCCAGGGTGAGCGGACTAGCGCTCTACAATGAGCAGTTCTTC. This encodes CASDPRVSGLALYNEQFF.

J is TRBJ2-5 and V is TRBV28, with D perhaps TRBD1 (5 bases). Trimming removed 3 bases at V and 8 bases at J, with 19 bases between. CDR1 and CDR2 (germline): MDHEN, SYDVKM. The CDR3 contains 15 residues. The CDR3 here is CASSFLAGMQGTQYF. DNA for the CDR3: TGTGCCAGCAGTTTCCTGGCAGGGATGCAAGGAACCCAGTACTTC.

The CDR3 sequence is CASSLYRGTNEKLFF. DNA of the CDR3: TGTGCCAGCAGCCTATACAGGGGGACTAATGAAAAACTGTTTTTT. The rearrangement joins TRBV5-6 to TRBJ1-4, with 8 bases matching TRBD1. V shed 4 bases, J shed 2 bases, and the junction held 4 bases outside the gene matches. Per the germline V gene, CDR1 is SGHDT and CDR2 is YYEEEE. The CDR3 loop spans 15 amino acids.

This clone occurred a few times. J is TRBJ2-3 and V is TRBV7-3; 9 bases align to TRBD2. From germline, CDR1 is SGHTA and CDR2 FQGTGA. J lost 4 bases, V lost 5 bases, and 4 bases had no gene match. The CDR3 contains 14 residues. CDR3 in amino acids: CASSPGLAADTQYF. Here the CDR3 DNA reads TGTGCCAGCAGCCCGGGACTAGCAGCAGATACGCAGTATTTT.

There are a few counts of this clone. The chain uses TRBV4-3 and TRBJ1-4; D call uncertain. Germline CDR1 LGHNA, CDR2 YSLEER. This CDR3 is 17 amino acids long. V lost 0 bases to trimming and J lost 0 bases, with 11 bases between them. The CDR3 here is CASSQDKWSATNEKLFF. The CDR3 DNA reads as TGCGCCAGCAGCCAAGACAAATGGTCGGCAACTAATGAAAAACTGTTTTTT.

This clone was recorded only once. V is TRBV2 and J is TRBJ1-5, with unresolved D. CDR1 and CDR2 (germline): SNHLY, FYNNEI. The CDR3 covers 12 residues. With 7 bases removed from V and 2 bases from J, the gap between germline ends came to 6 bases. CDR3 nucleotides: TGTGCCAGCAAGGAGGGCAATCAGCCCCAGCATTTT. Translated, it gives CASKEGNQPQHF.